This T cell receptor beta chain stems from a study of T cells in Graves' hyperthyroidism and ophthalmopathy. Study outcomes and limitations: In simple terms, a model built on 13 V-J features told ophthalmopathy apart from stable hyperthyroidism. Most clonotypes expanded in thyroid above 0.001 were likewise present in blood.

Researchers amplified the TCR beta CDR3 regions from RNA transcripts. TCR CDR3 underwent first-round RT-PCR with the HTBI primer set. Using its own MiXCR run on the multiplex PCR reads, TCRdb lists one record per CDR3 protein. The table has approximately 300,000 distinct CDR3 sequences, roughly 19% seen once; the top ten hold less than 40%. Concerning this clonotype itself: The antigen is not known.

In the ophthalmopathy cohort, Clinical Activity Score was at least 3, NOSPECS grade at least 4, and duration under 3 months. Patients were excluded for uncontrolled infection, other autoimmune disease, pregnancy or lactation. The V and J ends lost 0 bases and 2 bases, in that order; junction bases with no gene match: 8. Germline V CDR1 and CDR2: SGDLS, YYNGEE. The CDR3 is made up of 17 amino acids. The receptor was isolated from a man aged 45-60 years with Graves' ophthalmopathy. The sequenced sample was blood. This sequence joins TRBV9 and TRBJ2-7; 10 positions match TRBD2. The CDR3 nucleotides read TGTGCCAGCAGCGTAGGGCCCGGGCTAGCGGGAGCCTACGAGCAGTACTTC. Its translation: CASSVGPGLAGAYEQYF.